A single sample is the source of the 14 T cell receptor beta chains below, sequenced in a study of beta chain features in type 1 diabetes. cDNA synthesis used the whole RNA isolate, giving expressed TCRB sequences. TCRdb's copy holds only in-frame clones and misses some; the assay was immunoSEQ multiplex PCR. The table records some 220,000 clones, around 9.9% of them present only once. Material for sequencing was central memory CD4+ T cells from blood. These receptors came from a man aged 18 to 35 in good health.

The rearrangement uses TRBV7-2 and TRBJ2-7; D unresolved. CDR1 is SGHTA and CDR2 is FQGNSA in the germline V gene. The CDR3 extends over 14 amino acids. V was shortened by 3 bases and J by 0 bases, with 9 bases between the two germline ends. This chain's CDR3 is CASSFEISSYEQYF. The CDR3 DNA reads TGTGCCAGCAGCTTCGAGATTAGCTCCTACGAGCAGTACTTC. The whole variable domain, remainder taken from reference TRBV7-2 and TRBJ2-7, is GAGVSQSPSNKVTEKGKDVELRCDPISGHTALYWYRQSLGQGLEFLIYFQGNSAPDKSGLPSDRFSAERTGGSVSTLTIQRTQQEDSAVYLCASSFEISSYEQYFGPGTRLTVT.

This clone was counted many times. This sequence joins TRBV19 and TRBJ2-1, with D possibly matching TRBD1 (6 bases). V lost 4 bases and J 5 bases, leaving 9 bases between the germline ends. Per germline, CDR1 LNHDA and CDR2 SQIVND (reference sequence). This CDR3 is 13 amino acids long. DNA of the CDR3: TGTGCCAGTAGTACCTACAGGGACAATGAGCAGTTCTTC. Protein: CASSTYRDNEQFF.

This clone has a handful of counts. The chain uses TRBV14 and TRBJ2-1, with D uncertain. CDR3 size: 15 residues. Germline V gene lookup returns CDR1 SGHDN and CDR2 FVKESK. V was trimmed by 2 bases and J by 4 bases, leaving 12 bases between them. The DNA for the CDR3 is TGTGCCAGCAGCCAATATCAGTCTTTTTACAATGAGCAGTTCTTC. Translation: CASSQYQSFYNEQFF.

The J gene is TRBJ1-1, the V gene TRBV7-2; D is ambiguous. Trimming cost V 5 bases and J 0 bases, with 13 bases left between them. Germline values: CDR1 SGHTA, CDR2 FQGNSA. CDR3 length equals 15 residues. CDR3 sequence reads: CASSPRHAMNTEAFF. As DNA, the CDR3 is TGTGCCAGCAGCCCTAGACACGCGATGAACACTGAAGCTTTCTTT.

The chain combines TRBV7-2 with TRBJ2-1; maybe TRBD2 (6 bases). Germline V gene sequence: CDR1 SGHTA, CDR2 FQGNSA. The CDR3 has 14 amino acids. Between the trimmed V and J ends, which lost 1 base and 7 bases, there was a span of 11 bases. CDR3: CASSLERARNEQFF. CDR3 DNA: TGTGCCAGCAGCTTAGAGCGGGCGAGGAATGAGCAGTTCTTC.

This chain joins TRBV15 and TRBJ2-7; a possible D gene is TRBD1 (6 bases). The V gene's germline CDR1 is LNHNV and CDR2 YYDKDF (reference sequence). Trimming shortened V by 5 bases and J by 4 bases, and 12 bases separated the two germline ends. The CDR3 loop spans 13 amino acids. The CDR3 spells CATSPGHIYEQYF. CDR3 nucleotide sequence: TGTGCCACCAGCCCGGGACATATTTACGAGCAGTACTTC.

This chain's CDR3 is CASSFRQGLHGELFF. CDR3 coding DNA: TGTGCCAGCAGCTTCAGACAGGGCCTCCACGGGGAGCTGTTTTTT. V and J are TRBV7-2 and TRBJ2-2, with TRBD1 matching over 7 bases. V was clipped by 3 bases and J by 7 bases; unmatched bases: 8. This CDR3 contains 15 residues. CDR1 and CDR2 (germline): SGHTA, FQGNSA.

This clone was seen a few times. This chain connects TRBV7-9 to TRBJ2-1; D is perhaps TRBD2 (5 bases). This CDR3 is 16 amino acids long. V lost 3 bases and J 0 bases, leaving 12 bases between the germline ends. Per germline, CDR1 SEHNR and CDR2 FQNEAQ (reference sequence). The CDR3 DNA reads TGTGCCAGCAGCTTGAGACTACAAAGCTCCTACAATGAGCAGTTCTTC. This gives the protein CASSLRLQSSYNEQFF.

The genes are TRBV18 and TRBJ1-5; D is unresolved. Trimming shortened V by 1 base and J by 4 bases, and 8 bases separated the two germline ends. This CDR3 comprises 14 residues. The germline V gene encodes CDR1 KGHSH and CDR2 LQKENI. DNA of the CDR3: TGTGCCAGCTCACCACAGGGAACGAATCAGCCCCAGCATTTT. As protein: CASSPQGTNQPQHF.

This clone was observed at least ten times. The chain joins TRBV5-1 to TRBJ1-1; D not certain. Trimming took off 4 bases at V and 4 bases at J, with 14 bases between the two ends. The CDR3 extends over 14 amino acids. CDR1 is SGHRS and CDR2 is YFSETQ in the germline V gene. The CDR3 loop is CASSRVGARTEAFF. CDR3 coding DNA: TGCGCCAGCAGCCGAGTGGGCGCTCGCACTGAAGCTTTCTTT.

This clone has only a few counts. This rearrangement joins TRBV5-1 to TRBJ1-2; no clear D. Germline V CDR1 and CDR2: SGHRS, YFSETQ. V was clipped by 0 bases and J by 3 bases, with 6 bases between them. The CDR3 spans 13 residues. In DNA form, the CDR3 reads TGCGCCAGCAGCTTGGGTAGGGACTATGGCTACACCTTC. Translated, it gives CASSLGRDYGYTF.

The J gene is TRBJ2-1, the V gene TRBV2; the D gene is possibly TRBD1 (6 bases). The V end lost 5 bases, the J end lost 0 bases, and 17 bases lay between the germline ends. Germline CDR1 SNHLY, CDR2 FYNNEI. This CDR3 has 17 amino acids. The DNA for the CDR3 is TGTGCCAGCAGTCCTTCCTTGGGGGCGAGCTCCTACAATGAGCAGTTCTTC. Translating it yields CASSPSLGASSYNEQFF.

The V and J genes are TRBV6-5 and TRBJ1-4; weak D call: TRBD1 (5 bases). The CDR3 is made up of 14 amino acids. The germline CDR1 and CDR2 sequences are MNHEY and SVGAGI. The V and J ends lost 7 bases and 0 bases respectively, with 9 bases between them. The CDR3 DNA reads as TGTGCCAGCAAGGGGTTTCCAACTAATGAAAAACTGTTTTTT. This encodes CASKGFPTNEKLFF.

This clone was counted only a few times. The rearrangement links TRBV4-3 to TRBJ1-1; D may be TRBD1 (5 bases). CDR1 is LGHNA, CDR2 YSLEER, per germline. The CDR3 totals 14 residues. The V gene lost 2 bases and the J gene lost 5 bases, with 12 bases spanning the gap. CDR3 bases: TGCGCCAGCAGCCAAAAGGGACTCGGGACTGAAGCTTTCTTT. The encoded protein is CASSQKGLGTEAFF.